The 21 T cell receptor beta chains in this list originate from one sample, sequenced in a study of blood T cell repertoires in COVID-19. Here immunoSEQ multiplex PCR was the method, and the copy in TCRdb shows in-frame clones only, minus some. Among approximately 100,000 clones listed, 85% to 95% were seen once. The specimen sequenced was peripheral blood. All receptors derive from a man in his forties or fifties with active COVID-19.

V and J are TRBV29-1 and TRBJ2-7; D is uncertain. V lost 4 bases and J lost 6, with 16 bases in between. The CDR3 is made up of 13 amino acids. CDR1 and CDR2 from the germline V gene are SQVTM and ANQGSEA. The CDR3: CSVVYPIKSEQYF. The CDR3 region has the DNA TGCAGCGTTGTATACCCCATTAAGAGCGAGCAGTACTTC.

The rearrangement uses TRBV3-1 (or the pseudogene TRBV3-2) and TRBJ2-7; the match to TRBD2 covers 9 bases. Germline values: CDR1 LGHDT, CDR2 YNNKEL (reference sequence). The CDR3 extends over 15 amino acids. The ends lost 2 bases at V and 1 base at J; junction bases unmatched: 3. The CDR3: CASSQPAGGSYEQYF. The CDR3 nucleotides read TGTGCCAGCAGCCAACCCGCGGGAGGGTCCTACGAGCAGTACTTC.

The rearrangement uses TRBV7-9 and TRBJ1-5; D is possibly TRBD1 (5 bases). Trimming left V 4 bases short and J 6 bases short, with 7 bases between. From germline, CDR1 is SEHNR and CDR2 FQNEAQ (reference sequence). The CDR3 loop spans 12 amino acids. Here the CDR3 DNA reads TGTGCCAGCAGCTCGGGGGTTCAGCCCCAGCATTTT. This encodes CASSSGVQPQHF.

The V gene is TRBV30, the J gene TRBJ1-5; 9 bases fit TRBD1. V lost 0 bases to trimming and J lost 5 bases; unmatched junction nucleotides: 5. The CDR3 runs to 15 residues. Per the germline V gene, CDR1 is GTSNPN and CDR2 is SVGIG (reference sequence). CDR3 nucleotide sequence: TGTGCCTGGAGTGTGACAGGGGGGGAATATCAGCCCCAGCATTTT. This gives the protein CAWSVTGGEYQPQHF.

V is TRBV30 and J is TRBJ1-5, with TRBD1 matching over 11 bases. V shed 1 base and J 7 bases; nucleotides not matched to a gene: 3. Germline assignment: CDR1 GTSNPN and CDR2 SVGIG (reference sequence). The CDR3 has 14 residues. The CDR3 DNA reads TGTGCCTGGAGTGGGACAGGGGGCATGCAGCCCCAGCATTTT. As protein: CAWSGTGGMQPQHF.

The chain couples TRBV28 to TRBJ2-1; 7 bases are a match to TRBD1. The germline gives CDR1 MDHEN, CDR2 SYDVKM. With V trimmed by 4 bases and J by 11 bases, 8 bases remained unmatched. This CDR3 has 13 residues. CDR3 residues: CASSWGRDSKQFF. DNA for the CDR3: TGTGCCAGCAGTTGGGGCCGGGACAGCAAGCAGTTCTTC. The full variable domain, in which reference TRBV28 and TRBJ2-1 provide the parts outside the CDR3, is DVKVTQSSRYLVKRTGEKVFLECVQDMDHENMFWYRQDPGLGLRLIYFSYDVKMKEKGDIPEGYSVSREKKERFSLILESASTNQTSMYLCASSWGRDSKQFFGPGTRLTVL.

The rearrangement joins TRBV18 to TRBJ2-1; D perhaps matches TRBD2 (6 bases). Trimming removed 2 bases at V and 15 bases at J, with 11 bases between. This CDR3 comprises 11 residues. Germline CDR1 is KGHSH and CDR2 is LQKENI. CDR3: CASSPETRPFF. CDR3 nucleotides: TGTGCCAGCTCACCAGAGACTAGGCCGTTCTTC.

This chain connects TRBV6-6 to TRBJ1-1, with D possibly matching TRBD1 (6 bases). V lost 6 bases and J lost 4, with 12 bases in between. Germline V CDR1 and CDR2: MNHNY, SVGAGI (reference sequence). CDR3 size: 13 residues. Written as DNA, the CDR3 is TGTGCCAGCAGCAGGGGCCCGGGCACTGAAGCTTTCTTT. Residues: CASSRGPGTEAFF.

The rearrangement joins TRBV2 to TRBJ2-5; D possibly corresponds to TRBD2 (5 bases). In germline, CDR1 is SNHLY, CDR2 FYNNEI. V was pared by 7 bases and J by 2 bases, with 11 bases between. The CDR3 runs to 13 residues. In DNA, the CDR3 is TGTGCCAGCACGAGAACGGGGCAAGAGACCCAGTACTTC. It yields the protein CASTRTGQETQYF.

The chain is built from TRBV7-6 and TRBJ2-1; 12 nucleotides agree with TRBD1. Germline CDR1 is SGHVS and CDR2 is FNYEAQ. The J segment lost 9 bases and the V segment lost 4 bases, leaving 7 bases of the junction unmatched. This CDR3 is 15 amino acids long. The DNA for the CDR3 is TGTGCCAGCAGCTCGGGGGGGACAGGGGGCCCTGAGCAGTTCTTC. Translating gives CASSSGGTGGPEQFF.

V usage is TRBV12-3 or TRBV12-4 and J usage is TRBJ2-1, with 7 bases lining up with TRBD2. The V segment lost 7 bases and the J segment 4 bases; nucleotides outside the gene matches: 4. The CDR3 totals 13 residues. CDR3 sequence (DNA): TGTGCCAGCACTCGTAGCGGGTACAATGAGCAGTTCTTC. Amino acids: CASTRSGYNEQFF.

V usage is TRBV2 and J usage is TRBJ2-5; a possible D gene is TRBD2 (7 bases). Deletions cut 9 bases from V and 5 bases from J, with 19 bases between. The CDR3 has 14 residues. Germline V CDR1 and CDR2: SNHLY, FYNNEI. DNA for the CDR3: TGTGCCAGGGGGGAGGGGGTCGGAAGGGAGACCCAGTACTTC. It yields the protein CARGEGVGRETQYF.

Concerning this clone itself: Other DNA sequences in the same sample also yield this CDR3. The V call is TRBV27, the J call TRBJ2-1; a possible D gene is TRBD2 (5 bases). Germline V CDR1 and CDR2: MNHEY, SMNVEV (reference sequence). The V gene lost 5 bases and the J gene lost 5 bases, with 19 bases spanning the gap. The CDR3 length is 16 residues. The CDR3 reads CASSQYQRAQDNEQFF. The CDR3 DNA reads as TGTGCCAGCAGTCAATACCAGAGGGCGCAGGACAATGAGCAGTTCTTC.

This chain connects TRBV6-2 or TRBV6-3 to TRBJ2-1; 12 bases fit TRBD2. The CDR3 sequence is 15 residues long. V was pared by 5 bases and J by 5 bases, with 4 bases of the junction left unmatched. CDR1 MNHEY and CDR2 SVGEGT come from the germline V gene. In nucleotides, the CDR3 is TGTGCCAGCAGTACCGGACTAGCGGGACACAATGAGCAGTTCTTC. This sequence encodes CASSTGLAGHNEQFF.

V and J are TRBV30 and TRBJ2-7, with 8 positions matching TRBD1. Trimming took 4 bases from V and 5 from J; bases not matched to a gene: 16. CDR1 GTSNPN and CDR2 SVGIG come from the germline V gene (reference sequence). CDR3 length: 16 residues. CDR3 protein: CAWTTKGADRADEQYF. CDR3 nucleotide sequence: TGTGCCTGGACCACTAAAGGGGCGGACAGGGCCGACGAGCAGTACTTC.

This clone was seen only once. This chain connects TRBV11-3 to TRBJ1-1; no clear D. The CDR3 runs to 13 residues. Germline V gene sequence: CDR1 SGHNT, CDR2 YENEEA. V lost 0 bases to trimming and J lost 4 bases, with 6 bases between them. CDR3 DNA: TGTGCCAGCAGCTTAGATCGTTTCACTGAAGCTTTCTTT. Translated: CASSLDRFTEAFF.

The CDR3 loop is CASSLPPTEAFF. The CDR3 region has the DNA TGTGCCAGCAGCCTCCCTCCCACTGAAGCTTTCTTT. The genes are TRBV7-2 and TRBJ1-1; D call uncertain. This CDR3 spans 12 amino acids. Deletions cut 5 bases from V and 4 bases from J, with 8 bases between. The germline gives CDR1 SGHTA, CDR2 FQGNSA. Filled out from reference TRBV7-2 and TRBJ1-1, the complete variable domain reads GAGVSQSPSNKVTEKGKDVELRCDPISGHTALYWYRQSLGQGLEFLIYFQGNSAPDKSGLPSDRFSAERTGGSVSTLTIQRTQQEDSAVYLCASSLPPTEAFFGQGTRLTVV.

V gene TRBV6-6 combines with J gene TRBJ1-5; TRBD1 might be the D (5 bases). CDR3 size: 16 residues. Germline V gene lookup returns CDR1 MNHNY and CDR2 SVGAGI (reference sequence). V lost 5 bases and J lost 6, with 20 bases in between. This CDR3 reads CASSPLDSEVRQPQHF. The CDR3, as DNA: TGTGCCAGCAGTCCCCTCGACAGCGAGGTTCGTCAGCCCCAGCATTTT.

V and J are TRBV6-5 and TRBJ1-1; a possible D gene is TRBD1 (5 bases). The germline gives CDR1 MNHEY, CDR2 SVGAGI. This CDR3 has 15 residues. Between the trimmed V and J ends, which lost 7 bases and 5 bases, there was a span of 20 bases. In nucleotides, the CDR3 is TGTGCCAGCACTAGGAGTGGATTAGGGGTTACTGAAGCTTTCTTT. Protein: CASTRSGLGVTEAFF.

The CDR3 bases are TGCGCCAGCAGCTTGGGGAACGGACTGGATCAAGAGACCCAGTACTTC. Translation: CASSLGNGLDQETQYF. The gene calls are TRBV5-1 and TRBJ2-5, with D possibly matching TRBD2 (5 bases). V lost 0 bases, J lost 2 bases, and 14 bases lay in between. Germline CDR1 reads SGHRS; CDR2 reads YFSETQ. The CDR3 covers 16 residues.

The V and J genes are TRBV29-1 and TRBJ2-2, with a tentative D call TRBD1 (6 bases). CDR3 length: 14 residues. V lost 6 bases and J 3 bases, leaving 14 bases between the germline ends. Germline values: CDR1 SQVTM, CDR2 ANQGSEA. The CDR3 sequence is CSVQTGSDTGELFF. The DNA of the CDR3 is TGCAGCGTCCAGACAGGATCGGACACCGGGGAGCTGTTTTTT.